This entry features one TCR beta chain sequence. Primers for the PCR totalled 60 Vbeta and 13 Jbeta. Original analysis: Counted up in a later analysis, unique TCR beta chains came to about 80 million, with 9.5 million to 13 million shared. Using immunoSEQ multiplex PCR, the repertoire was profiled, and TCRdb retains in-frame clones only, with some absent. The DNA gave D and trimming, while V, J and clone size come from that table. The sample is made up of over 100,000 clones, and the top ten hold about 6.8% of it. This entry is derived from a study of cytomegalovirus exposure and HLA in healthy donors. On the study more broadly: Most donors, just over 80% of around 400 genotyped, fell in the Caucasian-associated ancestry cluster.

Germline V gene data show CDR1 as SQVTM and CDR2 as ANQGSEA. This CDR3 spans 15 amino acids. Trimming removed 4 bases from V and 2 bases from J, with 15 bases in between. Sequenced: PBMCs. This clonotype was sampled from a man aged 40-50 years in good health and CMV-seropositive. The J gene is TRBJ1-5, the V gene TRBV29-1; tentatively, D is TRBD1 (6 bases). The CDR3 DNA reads TGCAGCGTTGCAACGGGGGGCGGAGGCAATCAGCCCCAGCATTTT. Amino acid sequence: CSVATGGGGNQPQHF.